This TCR beta chain was identified during a study of glioma-infiltrating T cells after dendritic cell vaccination. Selection required adequate fresh-frozen tumor tissue plus more than two years' survival data. Trimming cost V 3 bases and J 1 base, with 12 bases left between them. The germline V gene encodes CDR1 LNHDA and CDR2 SQIVND (reference sequence). The CDR3 runs 15 residues. Using immunoSEQ multiplex PCR, the repertoire was profiled, and TCRdb retains in-frame clones only, with some absent. This table holds some 70,000 clones, approximately 78% found once. The rearrangement links TRBV19 to TRBJ2-5; TRBD2 is a possible D gene (6 bases). The sequence derives from a human donor with glioblastoma. This material consisted of blood, taken before dendritic cell vaccination. CDR3 sequence (DNA): TGTGCCAGTAGTATGGAGGGGCTCCTCCAAGAGACCCAGTACTTC. Protein: CASSMEGLLQETQYF.